The 5 T cell receptor beta chains reported below all come from one sample, sequenced in a study of control samples from healthy donors and cancer patients. Using immunoSEQ multiplex PCR, the repertoire was profiled, and TCRdb retains in-frame clones only, with some absent. The sample records about 160,000 clones, about 94% being singletons. Sequenced sample: blood. These receptors were obtained from a woman aged 40 to 55 in good health.

This clone was picked up one time. The chain recombines TRBV5-1 with TRBJ1-2; TRBD1 matches at 7 bases. The CDR3 consists of 13 residues. V shed 4 bases, J shed 8 bases, and the junction held 8 bases outside the gene matches. The germline V gene encodes CDR1 SGHRS and CDR2 YFSETQ. The CDR3 region is CASSPTGEDGYTF. CDR3 in DNA: TGCGCCAGCAGCCCTACAGGGGAGGACGGCTACACCTTC.

This rearrangement joins TRBV9 to TRBJ1-2, with 10 bases fitting TRBD1. The CDR3 has 15 residues. J gave up 6 bases and V 4 bases, and 9 bases lay outside the gene matches. Looked up from germline, CDR1 is SGDLS and CDR2 is YYNGEE. As DNA, the CDR3 is TGTGCCAGCAGCCCACGGGGAGGACAGGGGGATGGCTACACCTTC. Protein: CASSPRGGQGDGYTF.

This chain joins TRBV7-2 and TRBJ2-7; the D is unclear. This CDR3 comprises 16 residues. Germline V gene sequence: CDR1 SGHTA, CDR2 FQGNSA. V shed 1 base and J shed 0 bases, with 13 bases lying between them. The CDR3, as DNA: TGTGCCAGCAGCTTAGATGGGCGATTCAGCTCCTACGAGCAGTACTTC. Its protein product is CASSLDGRFSSYEQYF.

The chain employs TRBV30 and TRBJ1-5, with D tentatively TRBD1 (5 bases). This CDR3 spans 15 amino acids. Germline CDR1 is GTSNPN and CDR2 is SVGIG (reference sequence). Trimming removed 1 base from V and 1 base from J, with 11 bases in between. The CDR3 is CAWSGTPRSNQPQHF. The CDR3 coding sequence is TGTGCCTGGAGTGGGACACCGAGGAGCAATCAGCCCCAGCATTTT.

This clone is a singleton in its sample. V usage is TRBV19 and J usage is TRBJ1-2, with D hard to call. The CDR3 is 15 residues long. In germline, CDR1 is LNHDA, CDR2 SQIVND (reference sequence). Trimming removed 3 bases from V and 2 bases from J, with 13 bases in between. The CDR3 DNA reads as TGTGCCAGTAGTATGGGTCCGGGCAGAAACTATGGCTACACCTTC. Protein sequence: CASSMGPGRNYGYTF.